The T cell receptor (beta chain) described here comes from a study of blood T cell repertoires in COVID-19. Whole-study context: Samples taken during acute and convalescent COVID-19 were collected in the United States, Italy and Spain. T cells, B-cell-depleted T cells, or PBMCs provided the cDNA or gDNA that served as material.

Individuals aged about 18 to 89 years were recruited from fewer than 30 US areas. Repertoires were generated with immunoSEQ multiplex PCR, while TCRdb's copy carries only in-frame clones and drops some. The sample lists under 400,000 clones, 80% to 90% occurring once. Germline-derived CDR1 and CDR2 are SNHLY and FYNNEI. The CDR3 totals 13 residues. Trimming removed 11 bases from V and 1 base from J; junction bases left unmatched: 3. J is TRBJ2-2 and V is TRBV2, with 8 bases fitting TRBD1. The clonotype originates from a woman in her forties with acute COVID-19. Sequenced: PBMCs or T cells enriched from blood (not recorded which). Here the CDR3 reads CAGGQGNTGELFF. The CDR3 DNA sequence: TGTGCCGGCGGACAGGGGAACACCGGGGAGCTGTTTTTT.